This T cell receptor (beta chain) was captured by sequencing in a study of cytomegalovirus exposure and HLA in healthy donors. On this clone itself: Its antigen remains unidentified.

Germline assignment: CDR1 SGHRS and CDR2 YFSETQ. The length of the CDR3 is 12 residues. Trimming left V 3 bases short and J 10 bases short, with 8 bases between. PCR amplification relied on 60 Vbeta primers (plus 13 Jbeta primers). Sequencing used immunoSEQ multiplex PCR; TCRdb keeps in-frame clones, though not all of them. Of 150,000 to 200,000 clones in the sample, 81% were seen once. Study-wide results and caveats: Differences between HLA loci emerged in a later analysis of TCR association rates, with DRB1 most and HLA-C fewest. An analysis that was carried out later associated 16,000 or so TCR beta sequences with HLA alleles at 0.05 false discovery rate.

The source of this sequence is a man in his fifties or sixties in good health and CMV-seropositive. The genes are TRBV5-1 and TRBJ1-6; D is unclear. The sequencing input was PBMCs. The CDR3 is CASSSSESPLHF. As DNA, the CDR3 is TGCGCCAGCAGCTCGTCGGAGTCACCCCTCCACTTT.